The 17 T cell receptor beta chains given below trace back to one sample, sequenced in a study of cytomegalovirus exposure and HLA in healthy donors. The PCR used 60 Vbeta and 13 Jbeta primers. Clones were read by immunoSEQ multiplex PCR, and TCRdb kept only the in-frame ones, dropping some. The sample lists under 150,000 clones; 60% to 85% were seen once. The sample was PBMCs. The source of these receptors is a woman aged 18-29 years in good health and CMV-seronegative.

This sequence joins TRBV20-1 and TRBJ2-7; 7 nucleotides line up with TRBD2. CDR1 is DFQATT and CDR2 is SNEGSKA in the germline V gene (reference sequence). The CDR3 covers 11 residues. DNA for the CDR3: TGCAGCGTAAACAGGCGCGGGGGGCAGTACTTC. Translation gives CSVNRRGGQYF.

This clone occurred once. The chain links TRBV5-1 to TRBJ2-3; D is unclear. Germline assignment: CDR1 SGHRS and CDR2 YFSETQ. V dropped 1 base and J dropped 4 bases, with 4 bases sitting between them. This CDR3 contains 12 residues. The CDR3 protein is CASSLWPDTQYF. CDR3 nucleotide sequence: TGCGCCAGCAGCTTGTGGCCAGATACGCAGTATTTT. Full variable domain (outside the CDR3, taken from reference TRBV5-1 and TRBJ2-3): KAGVTQTPRYLIKTRGQQVTLSCSPISGHRSVSWYQQTPGQGLQFLFEYFSETQRNKGNFPGRFSGRQFSNSRSEMNVSTLELGDSALYLCASSLWPDTQYFGPGTRLTVL.

The CDR3: CASSGGQGSSGNTIYF. CDR3 sequence (DNA): TGCGCCAGCAGCGGGGGACAGGGATCCTCTGGAAACACCATATATTTT. This sequence joins TRBV5-1 and TRBJ1-3, with TRBD1 matching 9 bases. The CDR3 has 16 residues. With V trimmed by 4 bases and J by 0 bases, 5 bases remained unmatched. The germline V gene has CDR1 SGHRS and CDR2 YFSETQ. Combining the CDR3 with reference TRBV5-1 and TRBJ1-3 gives the whole variable domain KAGVTQTPRYLIKTRGQQVTLSCSPISGHRSVSWYQQTPGQGLQFLFEYFSETQRNKGNFPGRFSGRQFSNSRSEMNVSTLELGDSALYLCASSGGQGSSGNTIYFGEGSWLTVV.

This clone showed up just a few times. CDR3 coding DNA: TGCGCCAGCAGATCCGGACAGGGGGTAGGCAGGGACACTGAAGCTTTCTTT. Amino acids: CASRSGQGVGRDTEAFF. This chain links TRBV5-1 with TRBJ1-1, with 10 bases matching TRBD1. This CDR3 is 17 amino acids long. Looked up from germline, CDR1 is SGHRS and CDR2 is YFSETQ. J was trimmed by 3 bases and V by 5 bases; bases with no gene match: 13.

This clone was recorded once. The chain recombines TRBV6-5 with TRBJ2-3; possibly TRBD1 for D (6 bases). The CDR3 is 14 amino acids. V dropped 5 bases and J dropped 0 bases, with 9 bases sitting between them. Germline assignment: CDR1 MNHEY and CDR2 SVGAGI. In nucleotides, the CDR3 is TGTGCCAGCAGTCGGACAGCCAGCACAGATACGCAGTATTTT. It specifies CASSRTASTDTQYF.

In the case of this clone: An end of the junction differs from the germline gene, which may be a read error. The CDR3 region is CASNLGTPGTDTQYF. The CDR3 DNA sequence: TGTGCCAGCAACTTAGGGACTCCCGGGACAGATACGCAGTATTTT. V is TRBV7-6 and J is TRBJ2-3; weak D call: TRBD2 (6 bases). The CDR3 runs 15 residues. The germline CDR1 and CDR2 sequences are SGHVS and FNYEAQ.

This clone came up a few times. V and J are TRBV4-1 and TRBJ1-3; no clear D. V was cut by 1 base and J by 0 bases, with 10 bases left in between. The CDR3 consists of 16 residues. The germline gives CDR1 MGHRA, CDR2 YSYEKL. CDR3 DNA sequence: TGCGCCAGCAGCCAAGTGCAGGTCCGCTCTGGAAACACCATATATTTT. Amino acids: CASSQVQVRSGNTIYF.

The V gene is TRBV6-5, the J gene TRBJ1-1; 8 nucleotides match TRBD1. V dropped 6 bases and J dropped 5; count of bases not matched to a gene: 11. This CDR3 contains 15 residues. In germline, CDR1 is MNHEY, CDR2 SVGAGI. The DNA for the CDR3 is TGTGCCAGCAGCCCACGACAGGGGCCCCTGACTGAAGCTTTCTTT. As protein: CASSPRQGPLTEAFF.

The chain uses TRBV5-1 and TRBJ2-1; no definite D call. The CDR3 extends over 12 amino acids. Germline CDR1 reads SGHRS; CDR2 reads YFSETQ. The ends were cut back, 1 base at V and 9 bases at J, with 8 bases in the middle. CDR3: CASSLYPSEQFF. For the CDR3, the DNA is TGCGCCAGCAGCTTGTACCCGAGTGAGCAGTTCTTC.

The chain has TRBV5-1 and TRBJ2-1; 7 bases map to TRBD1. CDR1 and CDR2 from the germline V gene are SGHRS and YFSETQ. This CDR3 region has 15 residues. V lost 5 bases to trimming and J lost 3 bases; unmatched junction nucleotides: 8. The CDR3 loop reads CASRYTRDSYNEQFF. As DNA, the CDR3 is TGCGCCAGCAGGTATACTAGGGACAGCTACAATGAGCAGTTCTTC.

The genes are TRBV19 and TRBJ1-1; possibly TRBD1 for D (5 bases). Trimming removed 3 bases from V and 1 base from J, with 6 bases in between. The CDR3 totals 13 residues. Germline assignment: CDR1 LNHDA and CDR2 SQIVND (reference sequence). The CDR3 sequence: CASSITGNTEAFF. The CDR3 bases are TGTGCCAGTAGTATCACAGGGAACACTGAAGCTTTCTTT.

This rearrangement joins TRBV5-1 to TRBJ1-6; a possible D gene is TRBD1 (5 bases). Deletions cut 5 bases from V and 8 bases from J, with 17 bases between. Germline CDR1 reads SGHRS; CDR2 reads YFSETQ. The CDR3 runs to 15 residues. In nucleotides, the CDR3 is TGCGCCAGCAGACCCGGGACTAATGAATATTCACCCCTCCACTTT. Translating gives CASRPGTNEYSPLHF.

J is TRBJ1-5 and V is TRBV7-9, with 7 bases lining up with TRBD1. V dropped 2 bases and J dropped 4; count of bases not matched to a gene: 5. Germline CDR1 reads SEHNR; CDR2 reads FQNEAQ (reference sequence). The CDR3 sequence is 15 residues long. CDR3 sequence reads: CASSLRGQVNQPQHF. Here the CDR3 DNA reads TGTGCCAGCAGCTTAAGAGGACAGGTAAATCAGCCCCAGCATTTT.

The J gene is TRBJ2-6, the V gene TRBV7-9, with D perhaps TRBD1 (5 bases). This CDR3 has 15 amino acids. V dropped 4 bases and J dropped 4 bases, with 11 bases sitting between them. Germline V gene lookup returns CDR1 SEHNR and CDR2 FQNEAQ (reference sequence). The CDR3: CASSSRVTGANVLTF. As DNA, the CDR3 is TGTGCCAGCAGCTCCAGGGTAACAGGGGCCAACGTCCTGACTTTC.

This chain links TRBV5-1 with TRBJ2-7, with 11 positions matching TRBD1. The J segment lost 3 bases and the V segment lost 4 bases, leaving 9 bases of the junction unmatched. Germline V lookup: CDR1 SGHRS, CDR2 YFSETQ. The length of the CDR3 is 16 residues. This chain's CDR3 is CASSAGQGASLYEQYF. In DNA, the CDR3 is TGCGCCAGCAGCGCCGGACAGGGGGCTTCCCTCTACGAGCAGTACTTC.

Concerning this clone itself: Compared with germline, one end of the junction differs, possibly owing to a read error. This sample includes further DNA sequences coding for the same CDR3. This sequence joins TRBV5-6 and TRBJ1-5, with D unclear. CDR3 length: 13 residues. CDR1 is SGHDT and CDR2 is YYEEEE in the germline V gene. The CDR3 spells CASSLGLNQPQHF. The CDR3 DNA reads TGCGCCAGCAGCTTGGGTCTCAATCAGCCCCAGCATTTT.

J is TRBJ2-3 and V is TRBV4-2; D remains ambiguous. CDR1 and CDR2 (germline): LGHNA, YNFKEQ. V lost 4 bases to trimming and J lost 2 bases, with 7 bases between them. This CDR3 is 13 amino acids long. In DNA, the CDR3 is TGTGCCAGCAGCCCCCGAGACACAGATACGCAGTATTTT. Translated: CASSPRDTDTQYF.